The present T cell receptor beta chain was sequenced within a study of sequential checkpoint blockade in melanoma. Study as a whole: Patients were randomized 1:1 to nivolumab-then-ipilimumab or ipilimumab-then-nivolumab first-line.

The treatment: randomized to nivolumab then ipilimumab (arm A) or the reverse (arm B). PBMC sorting kept live CD3+CD8+ cells without CD19 or CD56. CDR3 length equals 18 residues. V was cut by 4 bases and J by 5 bases, with 24 bases left in between. Germline CDR1 MGHRA, CDR2 YSYEKL. Here immunoSEQ multiplex PCR was the method, and the copy in TCRdb shows in-frame clones only, minus some. The repertoire holds more than 7,000 clones, with 50% to 60% as singletons. The TCR was taken from a human donor with melanoma. The source material was CD8+ T cells sorted from blood (inferred from file names), sampled from a patient given nivolumab and ipilimumab in sequence. The chain couples TRBV4-1 to TRBJ2-1, with a possible D match to TRBD2 (8 bases). For the CDR3, the DNA is TGCGCCAGCAGCCGTATCGAGGGGGCGGGGGGTTTAAACAATGAGCAGTTCTTC. This codes for CASSRIEGAGGLNNEQFF.